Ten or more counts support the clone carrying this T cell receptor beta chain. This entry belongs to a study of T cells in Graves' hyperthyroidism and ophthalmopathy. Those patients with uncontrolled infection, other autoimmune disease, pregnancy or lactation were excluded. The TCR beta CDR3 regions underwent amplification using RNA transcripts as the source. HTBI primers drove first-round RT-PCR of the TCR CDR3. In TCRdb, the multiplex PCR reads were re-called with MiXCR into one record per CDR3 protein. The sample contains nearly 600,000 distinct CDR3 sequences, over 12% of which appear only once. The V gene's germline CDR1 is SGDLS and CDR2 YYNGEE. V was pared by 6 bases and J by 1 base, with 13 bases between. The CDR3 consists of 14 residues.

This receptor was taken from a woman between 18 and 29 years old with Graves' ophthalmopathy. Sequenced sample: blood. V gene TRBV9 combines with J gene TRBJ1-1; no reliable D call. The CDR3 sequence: CASTKEVQNTEAFF. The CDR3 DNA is TGTGCCAGCACCAAAGAGGTACAGAACACTGAAGCTTTCTTT. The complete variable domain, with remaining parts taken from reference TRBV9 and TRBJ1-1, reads DSGVTQTPKHLITATGQRVTLRCSPRSGDLSVYWYQQSLDQGLQFLIQYYNGEERAKGNILERFSAQQFPDLHSELNLSSLELGDSALYFCASTKEVQNTEAFFGQGTRLTVV.